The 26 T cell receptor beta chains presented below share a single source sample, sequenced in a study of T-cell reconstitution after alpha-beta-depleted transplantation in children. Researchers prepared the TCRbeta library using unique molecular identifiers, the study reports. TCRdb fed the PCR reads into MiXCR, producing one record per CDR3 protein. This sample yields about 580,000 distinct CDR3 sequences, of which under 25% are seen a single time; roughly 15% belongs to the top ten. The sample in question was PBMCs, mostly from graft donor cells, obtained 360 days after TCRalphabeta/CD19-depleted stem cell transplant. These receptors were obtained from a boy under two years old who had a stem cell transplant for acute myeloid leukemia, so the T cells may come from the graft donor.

CDR3 amino acids: CASSSPGQGSCEQYF. CDR3 DNA sequence: TGTGCCAGCAGTTCTCCGGGACAGGGCTCATGCGAGCAGTACTTC. The V call is TRBV12-3 or TRBV12-4, the J call TRBJ2-7; 9 nucleotides agree with TRBD1. V was pared by 4 bases and J by 6 bases, with 10 bases of the junction left unmatched. The CDR3 totals 15 residues.

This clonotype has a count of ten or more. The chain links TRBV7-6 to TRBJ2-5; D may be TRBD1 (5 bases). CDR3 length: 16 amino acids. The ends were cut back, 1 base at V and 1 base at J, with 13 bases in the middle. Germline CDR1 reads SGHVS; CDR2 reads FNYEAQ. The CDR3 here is CASSLVAGSSQETQYF. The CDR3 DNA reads TGTGCCAGCAGCTTAGTCGCAGGGTCCTCCCAAGAGACCCAGTACTTC.

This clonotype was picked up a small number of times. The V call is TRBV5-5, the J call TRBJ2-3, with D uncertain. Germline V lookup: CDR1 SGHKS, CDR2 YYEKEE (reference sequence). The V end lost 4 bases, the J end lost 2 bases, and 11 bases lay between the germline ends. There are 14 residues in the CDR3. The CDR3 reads CASSREGLTDTQYF. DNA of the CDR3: TGTGCCAGCAGCCGCGAAGGTCTCACAGATACGCAGTATTTT.

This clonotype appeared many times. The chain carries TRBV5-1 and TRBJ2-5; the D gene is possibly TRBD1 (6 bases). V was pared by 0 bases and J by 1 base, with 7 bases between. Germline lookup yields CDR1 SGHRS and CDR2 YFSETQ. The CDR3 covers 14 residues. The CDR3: CASSLATGQETQYF. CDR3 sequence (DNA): TGCGCCAGCAGCTTGGCGACAGGCCAAGAGACCCAGTACTTC.

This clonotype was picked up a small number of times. The CDR3 here is CSARDRNPSSGIGSTDTQYF. For the CDR3, the DNA is TGCAGTGCTAGAGATAGAAATCCAAGTAGCGGAATTGGCTCCACAGATACGCAGTATTTT. This sequence joins TRBV20-1 and TRBJ2-3; a possible D gene is TRBD2 (6 bases). The CDR3 length is 20 residues. Germline CDR1 and CDR2: DFQATT and SNEGSKA (reference sequence). Trimming took off 0 bases at V and 2 bases at J, with 27 bases between the two ends.

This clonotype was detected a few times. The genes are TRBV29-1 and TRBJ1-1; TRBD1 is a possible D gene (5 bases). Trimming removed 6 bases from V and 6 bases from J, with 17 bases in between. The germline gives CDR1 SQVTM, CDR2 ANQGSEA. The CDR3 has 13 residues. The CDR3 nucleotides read TGCAGCGTGGAACCGCCTTGGGACGCTGAAGCTTTCTTT. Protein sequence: CSVEPPWDAEAFF.

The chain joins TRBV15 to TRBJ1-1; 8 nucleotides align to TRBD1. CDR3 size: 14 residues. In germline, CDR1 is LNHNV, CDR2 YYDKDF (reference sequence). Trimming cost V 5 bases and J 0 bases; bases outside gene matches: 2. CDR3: CATSGQGLNTEAFF. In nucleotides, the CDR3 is TGTGCCACCAGCGGACAGGGACTGAACACTGAAGCTTTCTTT.

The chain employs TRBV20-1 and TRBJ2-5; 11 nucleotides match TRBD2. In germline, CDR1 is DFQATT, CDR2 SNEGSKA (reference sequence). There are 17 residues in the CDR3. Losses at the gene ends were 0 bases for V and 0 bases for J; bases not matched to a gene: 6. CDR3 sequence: CSARDLAGGPNQETQYF. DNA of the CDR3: TGCAGTGCTAGAGATCTAGCGGGGGGACCAAACCAAGAGACCCAGTACTTC.

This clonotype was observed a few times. The CDR3 loop reads CASSGQGMNTEAFF. As DNA, the CDR3 is TGTGCCAGCAGTGGACAGGGGATGAACACTGAAGCTTTCTTT. V gene TRBV12-3 or TRBV12-4 combines with J gene TRBJ1-1; 9 nucleotides match TRBD1. The CDR3 length is 14 residues. V lost 5 bases to trimming and J lost 0 bases; unmatched junction nucleotides: 1.

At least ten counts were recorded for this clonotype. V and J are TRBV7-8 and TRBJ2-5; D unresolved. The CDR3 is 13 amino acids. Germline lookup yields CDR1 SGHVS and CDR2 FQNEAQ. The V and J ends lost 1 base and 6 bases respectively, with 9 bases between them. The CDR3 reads CASSLEDRKTQYF. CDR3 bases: TGTGCCAGCAGCTTAGAAGATCGAAAGACCCAGTACTTC.

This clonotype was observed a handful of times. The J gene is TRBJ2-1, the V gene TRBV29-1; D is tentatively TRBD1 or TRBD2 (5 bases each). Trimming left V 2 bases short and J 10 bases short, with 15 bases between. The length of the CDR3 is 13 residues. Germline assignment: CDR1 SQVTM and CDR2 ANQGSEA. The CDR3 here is CSVERGPKGEQFF. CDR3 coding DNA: TGCAGCGTTGAAAGGGGACCCAAAGGGGAGCAGTTCTTC.

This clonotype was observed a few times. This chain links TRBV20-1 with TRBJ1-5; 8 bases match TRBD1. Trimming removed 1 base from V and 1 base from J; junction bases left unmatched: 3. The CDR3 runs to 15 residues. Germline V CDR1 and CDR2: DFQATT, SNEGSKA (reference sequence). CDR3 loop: CSARVWTGSNQPQHF. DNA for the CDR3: TGCAGTGCTAGAGTCTGGACAGGGAGCAATCAGCCCCAGCATTTT.

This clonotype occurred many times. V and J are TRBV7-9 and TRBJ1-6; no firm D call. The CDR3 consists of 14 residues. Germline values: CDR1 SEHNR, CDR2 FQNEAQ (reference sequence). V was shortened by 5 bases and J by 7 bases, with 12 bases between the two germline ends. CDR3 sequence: CASSHPDWNSPLHF. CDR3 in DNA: TGTGCCAGCAGCCATCCGGACTGGAATTCACCCCTCCACTTT.

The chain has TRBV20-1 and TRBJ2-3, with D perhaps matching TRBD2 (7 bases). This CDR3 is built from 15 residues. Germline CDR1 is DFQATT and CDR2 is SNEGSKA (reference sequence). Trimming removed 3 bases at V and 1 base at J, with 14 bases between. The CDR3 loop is CSASRRGGRTDTQYF. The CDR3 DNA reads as TGCAGTGCTAGCAGGCGCGGGGGCCGCACAGATACGCAGTATTTT.

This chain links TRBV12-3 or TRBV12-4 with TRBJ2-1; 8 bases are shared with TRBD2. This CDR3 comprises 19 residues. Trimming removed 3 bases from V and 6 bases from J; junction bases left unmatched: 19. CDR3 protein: CASSFYLGTGGPRGNEQFF. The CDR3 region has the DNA TGTGCCAGCAGTTTTTACCTAGGAACGGGGGGGCCAAGGGGCAATGAGCAGTTCTTC.

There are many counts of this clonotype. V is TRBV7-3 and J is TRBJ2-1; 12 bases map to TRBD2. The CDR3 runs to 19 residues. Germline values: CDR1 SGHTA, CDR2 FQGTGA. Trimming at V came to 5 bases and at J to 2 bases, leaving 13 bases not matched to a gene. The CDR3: CASSPRLAGGPMPYNEQFF. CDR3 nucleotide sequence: TGTGCCAGCAGCCCCAGGCTAGCGGGGGGGCCCATGCCCTACAATGAGCAGTTCTTC.

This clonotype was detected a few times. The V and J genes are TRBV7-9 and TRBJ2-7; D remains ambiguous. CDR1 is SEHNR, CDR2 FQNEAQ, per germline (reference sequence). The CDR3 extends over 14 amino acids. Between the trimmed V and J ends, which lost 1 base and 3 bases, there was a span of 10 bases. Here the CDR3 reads CASSLVISGYEQYF. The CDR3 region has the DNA TGTGCCAGCAGCTTAGTTATATCAGGCTACGAGCAGTACTTC.

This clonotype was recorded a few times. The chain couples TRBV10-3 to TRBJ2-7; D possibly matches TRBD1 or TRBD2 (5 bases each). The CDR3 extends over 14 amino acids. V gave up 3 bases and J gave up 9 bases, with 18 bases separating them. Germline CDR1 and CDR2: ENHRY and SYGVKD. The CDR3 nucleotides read TGTGCCATCAGTGACCAAGCGACCGGGGACGGGCAGTACGTC. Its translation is CAISDQATGDGQYV.

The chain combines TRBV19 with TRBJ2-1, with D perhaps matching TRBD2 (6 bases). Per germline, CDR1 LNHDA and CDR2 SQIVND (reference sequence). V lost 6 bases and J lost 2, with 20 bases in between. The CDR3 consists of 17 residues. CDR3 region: CASRRDSGLRAYNEQFF. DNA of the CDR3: TGTGCCAGTAGAAGGGACTCGGGGTTGAGAGCCTACAATGAGCAGTTCTTC.

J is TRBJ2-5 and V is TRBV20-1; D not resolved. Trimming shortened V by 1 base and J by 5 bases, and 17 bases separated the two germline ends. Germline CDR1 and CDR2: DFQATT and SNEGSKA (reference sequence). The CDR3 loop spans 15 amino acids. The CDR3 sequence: CSARGRRSLRETQYF. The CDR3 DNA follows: TGCAGTGCTAGAGGGCGAAGGTCCCTGCGGGAGACCCAGTACTTC.

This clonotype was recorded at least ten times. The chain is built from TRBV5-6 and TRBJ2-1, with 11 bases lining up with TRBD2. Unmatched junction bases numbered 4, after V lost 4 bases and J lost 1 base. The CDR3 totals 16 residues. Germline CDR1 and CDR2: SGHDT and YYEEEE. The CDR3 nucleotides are TGTGCCAGCAGCCCACTAGCGGGAGCGTCCTACAATGAGCAGTTCTTC. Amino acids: CASSPLAGASYNEQFF. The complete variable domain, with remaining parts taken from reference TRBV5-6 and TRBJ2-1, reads DAGVTQSPTHLIKTRGQQVTLRCSPKSGHDTVSWYQQALGQGPQFIFQYYEEEERQRGNFPDRFSGHQFPNYSSELNVNALLLGDSALYLCASSPLAGASYNEQFFGPGTRLTVL.

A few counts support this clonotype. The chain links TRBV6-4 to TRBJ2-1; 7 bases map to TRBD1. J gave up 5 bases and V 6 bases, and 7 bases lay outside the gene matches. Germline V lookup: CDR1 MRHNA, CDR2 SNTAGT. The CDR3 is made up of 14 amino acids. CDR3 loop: CASSRGQPNNEQFF. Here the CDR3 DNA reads TGTGCCAGCAGCCGGGGACAGCCGAACAATGAGCAGTTCTTC.

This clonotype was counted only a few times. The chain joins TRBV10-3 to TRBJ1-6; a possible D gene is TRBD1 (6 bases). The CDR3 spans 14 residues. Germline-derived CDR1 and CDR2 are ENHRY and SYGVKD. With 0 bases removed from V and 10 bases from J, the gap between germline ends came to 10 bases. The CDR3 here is CAISESGTSSPLHF. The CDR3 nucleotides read TGTGCCATCAGTGAGTCGGGGACATCGTCACCCCTCCACTTT.

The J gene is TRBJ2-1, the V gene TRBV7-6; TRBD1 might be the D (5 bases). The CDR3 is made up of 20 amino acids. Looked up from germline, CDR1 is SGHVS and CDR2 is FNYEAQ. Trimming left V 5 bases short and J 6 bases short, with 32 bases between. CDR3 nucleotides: TGTGCCAGCAGCCGCGCTACTGGACATAGGTCTCGTTGGAACTGCAATGAGCAGTTCTTC. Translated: CASSRATGHRSRWNCNEQFF. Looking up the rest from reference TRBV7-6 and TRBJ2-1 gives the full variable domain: GAGVSQSPRYKVTKRGQDVALRCDPISGHVSLYWYRQALGQGPEFLTYFNYEAQQDKSGLPNDRFSAERPEGSISTLTIQRTEQRDSAMYRCASSRATGHRSRWNCNEQFFGPGTRLTVL.

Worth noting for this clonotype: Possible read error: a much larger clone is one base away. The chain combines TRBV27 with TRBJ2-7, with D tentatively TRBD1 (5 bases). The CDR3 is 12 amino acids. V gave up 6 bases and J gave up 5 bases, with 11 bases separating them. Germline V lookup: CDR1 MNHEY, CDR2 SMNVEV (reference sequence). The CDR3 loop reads CASSQTENEQYF. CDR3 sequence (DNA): TGTGCCAGCAGCCAGACAGAGAACGAGCAGTACTTC.

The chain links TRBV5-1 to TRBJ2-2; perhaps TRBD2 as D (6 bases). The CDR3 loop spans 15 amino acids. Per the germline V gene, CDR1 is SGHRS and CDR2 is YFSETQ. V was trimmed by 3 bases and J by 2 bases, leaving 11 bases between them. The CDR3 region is CASSWRAGNTGELFF. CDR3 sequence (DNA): TGCGCCAGCAGCTGGAGGGCAGGAAACACCGGGGAGCTGTTTTTT. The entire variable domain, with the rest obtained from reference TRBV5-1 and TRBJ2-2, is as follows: KAGVTQTPRYLIKTRGQQVTLSCSPISGHRSVSWYQQTPGQGLQFLFEYFSETQRNKGNFPGRFSGRQFSNSRSEMNVSTLELGDSALYLCASSWRAGNTGELFFGEGSRLTVL.